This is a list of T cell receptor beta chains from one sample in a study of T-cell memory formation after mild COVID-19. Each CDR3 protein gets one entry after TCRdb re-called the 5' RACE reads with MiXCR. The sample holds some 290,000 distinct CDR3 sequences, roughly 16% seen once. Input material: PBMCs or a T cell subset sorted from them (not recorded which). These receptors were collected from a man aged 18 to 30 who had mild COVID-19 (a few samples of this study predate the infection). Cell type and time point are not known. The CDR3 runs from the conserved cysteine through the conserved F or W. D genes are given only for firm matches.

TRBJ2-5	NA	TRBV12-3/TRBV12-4	CASSFGGLGTQYF
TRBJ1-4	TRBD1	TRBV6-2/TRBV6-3	CASTPPGQGATNEKLFF
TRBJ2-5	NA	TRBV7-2	CASSLFLGSWETQYF
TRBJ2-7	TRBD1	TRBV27	CASSSRDRATYEQYF
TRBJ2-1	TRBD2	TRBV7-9	CASLTSGVYEQFF
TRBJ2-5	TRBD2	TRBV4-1	CASSQDFRASGGLETQYF
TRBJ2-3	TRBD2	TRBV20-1	CSVTGTRPTDTQYF
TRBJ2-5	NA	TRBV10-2	CATSRGHRETQYF
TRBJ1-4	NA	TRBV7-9	CASSPEWEKLFF
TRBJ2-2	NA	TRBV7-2	CASSRYRAKNTGELFF
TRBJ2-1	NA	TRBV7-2	CASSPVGEQFF
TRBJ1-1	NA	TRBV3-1	CASSQGAGQGGTEAFF
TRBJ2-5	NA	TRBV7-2	CASSLDRQAKETQYF
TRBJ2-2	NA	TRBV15	CATSRDRGTEELFF
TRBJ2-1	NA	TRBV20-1	CSARSRVYNEQFF
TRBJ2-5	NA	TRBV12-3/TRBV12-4	CASRLTGVRETQYF
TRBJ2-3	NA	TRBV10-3	CAIRGTLGVAGTDTQYF
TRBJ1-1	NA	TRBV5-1	CASSLVFLGMDTEAFF
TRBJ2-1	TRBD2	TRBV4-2	CASSRQRGVDDNEQFF
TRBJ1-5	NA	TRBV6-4	CASNWTPYQPQHF
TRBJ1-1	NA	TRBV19	CASSIVAGGYTEAFF
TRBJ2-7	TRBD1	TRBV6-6	CASSYTWEPKGQTHEQYF
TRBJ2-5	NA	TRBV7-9	CASSTQGGETQYF
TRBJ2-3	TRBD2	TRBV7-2	CASSTGLAGGHDTQYF
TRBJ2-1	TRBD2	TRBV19	CASSTSGGQQFF
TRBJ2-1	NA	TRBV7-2	CASDRAGGRNEQFF
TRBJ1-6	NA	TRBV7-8	CASSPQVRNSPLHF
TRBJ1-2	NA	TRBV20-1	CSAGGTAANYGYTF
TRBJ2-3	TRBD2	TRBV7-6	CASSSRGGHGDTQYF
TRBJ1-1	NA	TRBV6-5	CASSYSATNTEAFF
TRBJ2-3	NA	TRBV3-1	CASSHYSQTARKEQYF
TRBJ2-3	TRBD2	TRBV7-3	CASSFVAGGSTDTQYF
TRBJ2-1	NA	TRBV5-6	CASSLSRYNEQFF
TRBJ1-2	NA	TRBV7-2	CASSPRTDYGYTF
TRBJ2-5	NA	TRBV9	CASSPFSGAGETQYF
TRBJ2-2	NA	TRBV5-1	CASTFHTNTGELFF
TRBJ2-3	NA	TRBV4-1	CASSQEGIRLSTDTQYF
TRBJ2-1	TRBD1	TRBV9	CASSAGTGGLYEQFF
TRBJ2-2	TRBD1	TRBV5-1	CASSWGQEWAGELFF
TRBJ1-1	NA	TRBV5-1	CASSLGPRTAFDEAFF
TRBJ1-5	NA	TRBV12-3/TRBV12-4	CASSQGSQPQHF
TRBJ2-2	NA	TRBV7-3	CASSGRAGELFF
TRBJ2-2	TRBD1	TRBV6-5	CASSLTGTANTGELFF
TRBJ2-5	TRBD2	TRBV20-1	CSPTSGGLQETQYF
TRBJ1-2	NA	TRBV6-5	CASSYGYGYTF
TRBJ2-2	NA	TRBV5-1	CASSFNEGGTGELFF
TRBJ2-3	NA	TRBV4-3	CASSQVAPGKYTDTQYF
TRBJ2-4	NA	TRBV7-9	CASSLGFSETSNIQYF
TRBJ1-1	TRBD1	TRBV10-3	CAISESSGGTEAFF
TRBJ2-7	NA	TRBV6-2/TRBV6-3	CASDPGEGEGTYEQYF
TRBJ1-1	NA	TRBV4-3	CASSQGRENTEAFF
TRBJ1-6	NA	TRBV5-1	CASSLGADYNSPLHF
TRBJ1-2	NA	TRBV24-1	CATSDSGFSYGYTF
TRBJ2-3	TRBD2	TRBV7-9	CASSLSGGRTDTQYF
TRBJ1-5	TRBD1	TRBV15	CATSIGTGINQPQHF